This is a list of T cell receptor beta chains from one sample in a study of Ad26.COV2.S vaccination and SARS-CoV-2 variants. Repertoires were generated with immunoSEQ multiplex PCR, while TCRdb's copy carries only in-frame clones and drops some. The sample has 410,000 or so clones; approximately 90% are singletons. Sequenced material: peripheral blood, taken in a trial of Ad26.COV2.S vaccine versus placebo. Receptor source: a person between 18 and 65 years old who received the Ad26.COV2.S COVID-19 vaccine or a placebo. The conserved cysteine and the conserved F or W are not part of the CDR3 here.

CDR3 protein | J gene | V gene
ASSPWGYSGNTIY | TRBJ1-3 | TRBV19
ASSSYDRVGEQY | TRBJ2-7 | TRBV6-5
AISESMQGPIGPEQF | TRBJ2-1 | TRBV10-3
ASSEILGQGYGYT | TRBJ1-2 | TRBV2
ASSKAIGPPSRKQY | TRBJ2-7 | TRBV21-1
ASSYRFQGEPQH | TRBJ1-5 | TRBV27
ASSVKGHGEKLF | TRBJ1-4 | TRBV9
ASSQTGFLQPQH | TRBJ1-5 | TRBV6-2/TRBV6-3
ASSVQGTRNQPQH | TRBJ1-5 | TRBV19
ASSQEGSRLASQY | TRBJ2-3 | TRBV4-1
ASSLDETQY | TRBJ2-5 | TRBV5-6
ASRPTGYYGYT | TRBJ1-2 | TRBV27
ATGPEGQKRGNTIY | TRBJ1-3 | TRBV3-1/TRBV3-2
ASSVIGPSLNYGYT | TRBJ1-2 | TRBV7-2
ASSLDGGPYNEQF | TRBJ2-1 | TRBV7-9
ASRIQWPLNTEAF | TRBJ1-1 | TRBV6-1
ASSPRGETYEQY | TRBJ2-7 | TRBV9
ASSPSWGSNYGYT | TRBJ1-2 | TRBV19
SASQGRYGYT | TRBJ1-2 | TRBV20-1
AWAGLGTGGVWDDNEQF | TRBJ2-1 | TRBV30
SVEDPRGDLETQY | TRBJ2-5 | TRBV29-1
TSSHPGLGGELF | TRBJ2-2 | TRBV1
SVDLGADEQY | TRBJ2-7 | TRBV29-1
ASSYYPRSYEQY | TRBJ2-7 | TRBV6-2/TRBV6-3
ASSLQGPGTDTQY | TRBJ2-3 | TRBV5-1
ASSPGAGGPHEQY | TRBJ2-7 | TRBV18
ASSRDRAGGEQY | TRBJ2-7 | TRBV2
SAFSGGELF | TRBJ2-2 | TRBV29-1